By sample share, the clone carrying this T cell receptor beta chain is medium-sized (0.01 to 0.1%). The antigen is unknown. TCRdb itself ran the 5' RACE reads through MiXCR, one entry per CDR3 protein. The sample includes about 8,600 distinct CDR3 sequences, 15% to 20% of them seen just once. Study outcomes and limitations: Tumor-infiltrating Treg TCR alpha and beta sequences overlapped most with tumor naive CD4+ T cells, then blood naive.

The junction had 7 bases not matched to a gene; V was cut back by 5 bases and J by 7 bases. Germline CDR1 DFQATT, CDR2 SNEGSKA (reference sequence). The CDR3 length is 14 residues. The source of this sequence is a female donor with breast cancer. The rearrangement joins TRBV20-1 to TRBJ1-6, with TRBD1 matching over 8 bases. Material for sequencing was memory CD4+ T cells sorted from blood. The subset denotes: memory CD4+ T cells, CD4+CD45RO+CD25-. The CDR3 coding sequence is TGCAGTGCTCCCGCCGGGACAGGCAATTCACCCCTCCACTTT. This translates into CSAPAGTGNSPLHF.